Shown below are 17 T cell receptor beta chains from a single sample sequenced in a study of T-cell reconstitution after alpha-beta-depleted transplantation in children. The authors prepared the TCRbeta library with unique molecular identifiers. TCRdb re-analysed the PCR reads in MiXCR, keeping a single row per CDR3 protein. The table shows 350,000 to 400,000 distinct CDR3 sequences, with roughly 13% occurring only once. Specimen: PBMCs, collected from the stem cell graft. The receptors originated from a human donor who donated a stem cell graft to a child with Fanconi anemia.

This clonotype was detected only a few times. This chain links TRBV18 with TRBJ2-7; maybe TRBD1 (5 bases). V was clipped by 4 bases and J by 6 bases, with 13 bases between them. The CDR3 contains 13 residues. The germline V gene has CDR1 KGHSH and CDR2 LQKENI. CDR3 sequence (DNA): TGTGCCAGCTCACTAAGCAGGGCGAGCGAGCAGTACGTC. Residues: CASSLSRASEQYV.

The V gene is TRBV25-1, the J gene TRBJ1-5, with TRBD1 matching 9 bases. Looked up from germline, CDR1 is MGHDK and CDR2 is SYGVNS. J was trimmed by 9 bases and V by 4 bases; bases with no gene match: 7. CDR3 length equals 14 residues. The CDR3 DNA reads as TGTGCCAGCAGTGTGGGGACAGGGAGAGGGCCCCAGCATTTT. Its translation is CASSVGTGRGPQHF.

V gene TRBV19 combines with J gene TRBJ1-1, with D possibly being TRBD1 (5 bases). Germline V gene lookup returns CDR1 LNHDA and CDR2 SQIVND (reference sequence). This CDR3 contains 15 residues. V lost 5 bases, J lost 1 base, and 14 bases lay in between. The CDR3 DNA sequence: TGTGCCAGTAGTTCTTGGGGGGGGTCGAACACTGAAGCTTTCTTT. This translates into CASSSWGGSNTEAFF. Drawing the rest from reference TRBV19 and TRBJ1-1, the complete variable domain is DGGITQSPKYLFRKEGQNVTLSCEQNLNHDAMYWYRQDPGQGLRLIYYSQIVNDFQKGDIAEGYSVSREKKESFPLTVTSAQKNPTAFYLCASSSWGGSNTEAFFGQGTRLTVV.

This clonotype was detected ten times or more. As DNA, the CDR3 is TGTGCCAGCGGGGCGGGGGCTGAAGCTTTCTTT. Translation: CASGAGAEAFF. The chain links TRBV6-6 to TRBJ1-1; TRBD1 is a possible D gene (5 bases). Germline CDR1 and CDR2: MNHNY and SVGAGI (reference sequence). V was shortened by 8 bases and J by 6 bases, with 10 bases between the two germline ends. The CDR3 is made up of 11 amino acids.

This clonotype was detected a few times. The rearrangement uses TRBV18 and TRBJ2-1, with unresolved D. CDR3 length: 13 residues. In germline, CDR1 is KGHSH, CDR2 LQKENI. Trimming shortened V by 2 bases and J by 2 bases, and 4 bases separated the two germline ends. The CDR3 spells CASSPAAYNEQFF. DNA for the CDR3: TGTGCCAGCTCACCAGCAGCCTACAATGAGCAGTTCTTC.

J is TRBJ1-5 and V is TRBV4-3; D is perhaps TRBD1 (6 bases). The CDR3 covers 18 residues. The V gene's germline CDR1 is LGHNA and CDR2 YSLEER. V lost 0 bases and J lost 7, with 22 bases in between. CDR3 sequence: CASSQDPPAGDLDQPQHF. The CDR3 nucleotides are TGCGCCAGCAGCCAAGACCCCCCGGCAGGGGATTTAGACCAGCCCCAGCATTTT.

This clonotype showed up just a few times. The chain employs TRBV20-1 and TRBJ2-1, with TRBD2 identical over 14 bases. The CDR3 runs 17 residues. The germline V gene has CDR1 DFQATT and CDR2 SNEGSKA (reference sequence). V was clipped by 1 base and J by 8 bases; unmatched bases: 10. For the CDR3, the DNA is TGCAGTGCTAGAGCTCGACTAGCGGGGGGGCCTTCGGATGAGCAGTTCTTC. Residues: CSARARLAGGPSDEQFF.

The V gene is TRBV29-1, the J gene TRBJ1-2; D is unclear. Trimming removed 5 bases at V and 0 bases at J, with 13 bases between. Germline CDR1 is SQVTM and CDR2 is ANQGSEA. CDR3 length equals 14 residues. The chain's CDR3 is CSVTPRIANYGYTF. CDR3 DNA sequence: TGCAGCGTTACCCCTAGGATAGCTAACTATGGCTACACCTTC.

The chain uses TRBV11-2 and TRBJ1-4; D is possibly TRBD1 (6 bases). There are 15 residues in the CDR3. CDR1 and CDR2 from the germline V gene are SGHAT and FQNNGV. The V end lost 1 base, the J end lost 5 bases, and 11 bases lay between the germline ends. The CDR3 loop is CASSLGRGPNEKLFF. The CDR3 DNA follows: TGTGCCAGCAGCTTAGGTCGGGGGCCGAATGAAAAACTGTTTTTT.

This clonotype was picked up many times. The chain combines TRBV25-1 with TRBJ2-1; D is ambiguous. The CDR3 covers 13 residues. The germline V gene has CDR1 MGHDK and CDR2 SYGVNS. V lost 2 bases and J lost 8, with 10 bases in between. CDR3 protein: CASSEVVGDEQFF. DNA of the CDR3: TGTGCCAGCAGTGAAGTCGTAGGCGATGAGCAGTTCTTC. The full variable domain, with the rest looked up from reference TRBV25-1 and TRBJ2-1, is EADIYQTPRYLVIGTGKKITLECSQTMGHDKMYWYQQDPGMELHLIHYSYGVNSTEKGDLSSESTVSRIRTEHFPLTLESARPSHTSQYLCASSEVVGDEQFFGPGTRLTVL.

V and J are TRBV12-3 or TRBV12-4 and TRBJ2-1, with 9 bases fitting TRBD2. The CDR3 totals 14 residues. The V and J ends lost 6 bases and 7 bases, in that order; junction bases with no gene match: 7. CDR3 in DNA: TGTGCCAGCAGAGCCGGGACTAGCATAAATGAGCAGTTCTTC. Its protein is CASRAGTSINEQFF.

As regards this clonotype: One junction end does not reproduce the germline sequence, and a read error may be involved. J is TRBJ2-3 and V is TRBV20-1, with D possibly matching TRBD1 (6 bases). Germline CDR1 DFQATT, CDR2 SNEGSKA (reference sequence). The CDR3 length is 16 residues. Here the CDR3 reads CSAGERRGWGTDTQYF. DNA of the CDR3: TGCAGTGCTGGAGAACGAAGGGGGTGGGGGACAGATACGCAGTATTTT.

This clonotype was seen ten or more times. This rearrangement joins TRBV7-3 to TRBJ2-1, with D possibly being TRBD1 (6 bases). V lost 2 bases, J lost 10 bases, and 6 bases lay in between. The CDR3 spans 11 residues. CDR1 and CDR2 from the germline V gene are SGHTA and FQGTGA. For the CDR3, the DNA is TGTGCCAGCAGCTTACAGGGGGAGCAGTTCTTC. It codes for CASSLQGEQFF. The whole variable domain, filled in from reference TRBV7-3 and TRBJ2-1, reads GAGVSQTPSNKVTEKGKYVELRCDPISGHTALYWYRQSLGQGPEFLIYFQGTGAADDSGLPNDRFFAVRPEGSVSTLKIQRTERGDSAVYLCASSLQGEQFFGPGTRLTVL.

The chain combines TRBV5-1 with TRBJ1-3; the match to TRBD1 covers 9 bases. The germline gives CDR1 SGHRS, CDR2 YFSETQ. V was clipped by 0 bases and J by 5 bases; unmatched bases: 9. The CDR3 contains 17 residues. The CDR3 DNA reads TGCGCCAGCAGCTTGGCCGCGGGACAGGGCCCACGAAACACCATATATTTT. Translation gives CASSLAAGQGPRNTIYF.

The J gene is TRBJ2-5, the V gene TRBV5-1; 8 bases agree with TRBD2. The CDR3 totals 14 residues. V shed 5 bases, J shed 1 base, and the junction held 4 bases outside the gene matches. From germline, CDR1 is SGHRS and CDR2 YFSETQ. The CDR3 spells CASRSTSGQETQYF. CDR3 nucleotides: TGCGCCAGCAGGTCAACTAGCGGCCAAGAGACCCAGTACTTC.

At least ten counts were recorded for this clonotype. V usage is TRBV20-1 and J usage is TRBJ1-1; tentatively, D is TRBD1 (5 bases). Germline CDR1 and CDR2: DFQATT and SNEGSKA (reference sequence). Deletions cut 3 bases from V and 8 bases from J, with 10 bases between. This CDR3 has 11 amino acids. The CDR3 protein is CSASPTAEAFF. DNA of the CDR3: TGCAGTGCTAGCCCGACAGCGGAAGCTTTCTTT.

The chain joins TRBV28 to TRBJ1-4; a possible D gene is TRBD1 (5 bases). V lost 4 bases, J lost 8 bases, and 14 bases lay in between. The germline V gene has CDR1 MDHEN and CDR2 SYDVKM. The CDR3 sequence is 14 residues long. In DNA form, the CDR3 reads TGTGCCAGCAGTTCCGGCCCTTGGGGCGAAAAACTGTTTTTT. Protein: CASSSGPWGEKLFF.